The TCR beta chain described here comes from a study of cytomegalovirus exposure and HLA in healthy donors. Study outcomes and limitations: A later analysis linked some 17,000 TCR beta sequences to HLA alleles at 0.05 false discovery rate.

CDR1 and CDR2 (germline): LNHDA, SQIVND (reference sequence). The CDR3 covers 12 residues. Trimming shortened V by 5 bases and J by 4 bases, and 8 bases separated the two germline ends. The primer mix had 60 Vbeta and 13 Jbeta primers. Clones were sequenced by immunoSEQ multiplex PCR, and TCRdb holds only the in-frame ones, with some missing. The sample holds roughly 120,000 clones, about 75% seen once. Of note for this clone: What it recognizes is unknown.

The sequenced sample was PBMCs. The rearrangement links TRBV19 to TRBJ1-2, with D possibly TRBD1 on 6 matching bases. The sequence was collected from a middle-aged woman in good health and CMV-seropositive. CDR3 in amino acids: CASSDRTYGYTF. The DNA for the CDR3 is TGTGCCAGTAGTGACAGGACCTATGGCTACACCTTC.